Listed below are T cell receptor beta chains from one sample, sequenced in a study of shared T cell receptors in the human thymus. Method: immunoSEQ multiplex PCR; TCRdb's copy keeps in-frame clones and lacks some. This table holds hundreds of thousands of clones, about 89% found once. The sample also formed part of further work on human thymus T cells.

The sequenced sample consisted of thymocytes. The receptors here all came from a boy in the first two years of life with a congenital heart defect. The CDR3 runs from the conserved cysteine through the conserved F or W. A D gene is named only where the DNA matches it firmly. A row's size may be missing; if present it is once, few, many or a size class.

DNA,CDR3,V,D,size,J
TGTGCCAGCAGCTTAGTGTCCGGACTCGGCTACACCTTC,CASSLVSGLGYTF,TRBV7-2,.,.,TRBJ1-2
TGTGCCAGCAGTTCAAGCAGGGTTCCCTCCTATAATTCACCCCTCCACTTT,CASSSSRVPSYNSPLHF,TRBV28,.,few,TRBJ1-6
TGTGCCAGCATAGACAGTGGTTACATTCAGTACTTC,CASIDSGYIQYF,TRBV6-1,.,.,TRBJ2-4
TGTGCCAGCAGTTTCTCCGGACAGTGCAATCAGCCCCAGCATTTT,CASSFSGQCNQPQHF,TRBV6-4,.,.,TRBJ1-5
TGTGCCAGCAGCCAAGATTGGATAGCGGACTACAATGAGCAGTTCTTC,CASSQDWIADYNEQFF,TRBV14,.,.,TRBJ2-1
TGCGCCAGCAGATTCGGGGGGCGCTACACAGATACGCAGTATTTT,CASRFGGRYTDTQYF,TRBV5-1,.,.,TRBJ2-3
TGTGCCAGCAGCGTAGGGGCACGTGAGCCTAACTATGGCTACACCTTC,CASSVGAREPNYGYTF,TRBV9,.,.,TRBJ1-2
TGTGCCAGCAGCTTGGGCAGGGGGCGCGCGGATCAGCCCCAGCATTTT,CASSLGRGRADQPQHF,TRBV5-6,TRBD1,.,TRBJ1-5
TGCGCCAGCAGCTTAATCGGGGGAAGCACAGATACGCAGTATTTT,CASSLIGGSTDTQYF,TRBV5-1,.,.,TRBJ2-3
TGTGCCAGCAGCACCGGCGGTAGCGTCACCTACGAGCAGTACTTC,CASSTGGSVTYEQYF,TRBV11-2,.,.,TRBJ2-7
TGTGCCAGTAGTAGGGACACCGACTATGGCTACACCTTC,CASSRDTDYGYTF,TRBV19,.,.,TRBJ1-2
TGCGCCAGCAGCCAAGAAGGCGCGGGGACCGGCTACACCTTC,CASSQEGAGTGYTF,TRBV4-3,.,.,TRBJ1-2
TGTGCCAGCAGCTTAATAGCGGATACGCAGTATTTT,CASSLIADTQYF,TRBV11-2,.,.,TRBJ2-3
TGTGCTAGCAGCTTAAGATCTCCGACCGAAGAGGCGTTCAATGAGCAGTTCTTC,CASSLRSPTEEAFNEQFF,TRBV7-7,.,.,TRBJ2-1
TGTGCCAGCTCACCAATACCTGACTTGAAAGTGGCTTTCTTT,CASSPIPDLKVAFF,TRBV18,.,.,TRBJ1-1
TGTGCCAGCAGCTTAGTCGTAGCGGCCCCCTACGAGCAGTACTTC,CASSLVVAAPYEQYF,TRBV7-9,.,.,TRBJ2-7
TGTGCCAGCAGTCCAGGGCGTCCAGCCACCTACGAGCAGTACTTC,CASSPGRPATYEQYF,TRBV28,.,once,TRBJ2-7
TGTGCCAGCAGTTTAGGAGGGGACTATGGCTACACCTTC,CASSLGGDYGYTF,TRBV27,.,.,TRBJ1-2
TGTGCCAGCACCTCAACGCCGGGCAGGGGAATACGGGAGCAGTACTTC,CASTSTPGRGIREQYF,TRBV28,.,.,TRBJ2-7
TGTGCCAGCAGCTTCCAGGGATACTCCTACGAGCAGTACTTC,CASSFQGYSYEQYF,TRBV5-6,.,.,TRBJ2-7
TGTGCCAGCTCACCAGCTAGCGGGAGATACGACGAGCAGTACTTC,CASSPASGRYDEQYF,TRBV18,TRBD2,.,TRBJ2-7
TGTGCCAGCAGTTTATTGTGGCCAAAAGCTAACTATGGCTACACCTTC,CASSLLWPKANYGYTF,TRBV28,.,.,TRBJ1-2
TGCGCCACTAGCGAAGGGGGCGCGGATTCACCCCTCCACTTT,CATSEGGADSPLHF,TRBV4-3,TRBD1,.,TRBJ1-6
TGTGCCAGCAGCCAAGAGAGCGGGGAGCTGTTTTTT,CASSQESGELFF,TRBV14,.,.,TRBJ2-2
TGCGCCAGCAGCCCGAGGACAGACTATGGCTACACCTTC,CASSPRTDYGYTF,TRBV4-3,.,.,TRBJ1-2
TGCGCCAGCAGCCTGACGCCCGGGGACAGGGCGGGGTATGGCTACACCTTC,CASSLTPGDRAGYGYTF,TRBV4-3,TRBD1,.,TRBJ1-2
TGTGCCAGCAGCTTCCTCTACCCGATCGACGAGCAGTACTTC,CASSFLYPIDEQYF,TRBV7-2,.,.,TRBJ2-7
TGTGCCAGCAGCTTTCCACAAGGTAGCGGAGCTACCTACGAGCAGTACTTC,CASSFPQGSGATYEQYF,TRBV11-2,.,.,TRBJ2-7
TGTGCCAGCAGCTTAGACTATGGGGGCAACTATGGCTACACCTTC,CASSLDYGGNYGYTF,TRBV7-9,.,.,TRBJ1-2
TGTGCAAGTCGCCCAGACAGGGGGAAGTATCAGCCCCAGCATTTT,CASRPDRGKYQPQHF,TRBV12-2,.,.,TRBJ1-5
TGTGCCATTGTGACTAGTCTCGGCAATGAGCAGTTCTTC,CAIVTSLGNEQFF,TRBV10-3,.,.,TRBJ2-1
TGTGCCAGCAGCCGACCGGGACAACAGAACACCGGGGAGCTGTTTTTT,CASSRPGQQNTGELFF,TRBV5-5,.,.,TRBJ2-2
TGTGCCAGCAGCACCCGGACAGGGGTTCCCCAAAGCTACAATGAGCAGTTCTTC,CASSTRTGVPQSYNEQFF,TRBV9,TRBD1,.,TRBJ2-1
TGTGCCACAAGCGTTTTTGACAGGGGGCAAAATGGCTACACCTTC,CATSVFDRGQNGYTF,TRBV6-5,TRBD1,.,TRBJ1-2
TGTGCCAGCCCTAGCCTTCACACAGATACGCAGTATTTT,CASPSLHTDTQYF,TRBV25-1,.,.,TRBJ2-3
TGTGCCAGTAGTGCCGGGACAGGGGACACCTACGAGCAGTACTTC,CASSAGTGDTYEQYF,TRBV19,TRBD1,.,TRBJ2-7
TGTGCCAGTAGTGGGGGACAGGGCTTAGGGTATGAGCAGTTCTTC,CASSGGQGLGYEQFF,TRBV19,TRBD1,.,TRBJ2-1
TGTGCCAGCAGTTACTCGATACCGGGGTTGAACACTGAAGCTTTCTTT,CASSYSIPGLNTEAFF,TRBV6-5,.,.,TRBJ1-1
TGTGCTAGTAGGGTAGGGGCCCATGAGCAGTTCTTC,CASRVGAHEQFF,TRBV12-5,.,.,TRBJ2-1
TGTGCCAGCATAACGACTGCTGGCGGAAACACCATATATTTT,CASITTAGGNTIYF,TRBV2,.,.,TRBJ1-3
TGTGCCAGCAGTTTTTATCGGCGAGGGTTGGATGCTGAAGCTTTCTTT,CASSFYRRGLDAEAFF,TRBV28,.,.,TRBJ1-1
TGTGCCAGCACCCACAGCCCCTACGAGCAGTACTTC,CASTHSPYEQYF,TRBV28,.,.,TRBJ2-7
TGTGCCAGCAGGAGACCCACGAGACACACAGATACGCAGTATTTT,CASRRPTRHTDTQYF,TRBV6-5,.,.,TRBJ2-3
TGTGCCAGCAACACGGGACTGTACAATCAGCCCCAGCATTTT,CASNTGLYNQPQHF,TRBV28,.,.,TRBJ1-5
TGCGCCAGCAGCCCTGAGACTAGCGGAGGGTTTAGAGGAGGACAAGAGACCCAGTACTTC,CASSPETSGGFRGGQETQYF,TRBV4-1,TRBD2,.,TRBJ2-5
TGTGCCAGTTTTGACAGGCACAATGAGCAGTTCTTC,CASFDRHNEQFF,TRBV19,.,.,TRBJ2-1
TGTGCCAGTAGCGGGGGGACAGCGGGGGATGGCTACACCTTC,CASSGGTAGDGYTF,TRBV19,TRBD1,.,TRBJ1-2
TGTGCCAGCAGTTCCACCGGGACAGGTCTTGGGCCCCTCCACTTT,CASSSTGTGLGPLHF,TRBV27,TRBD1,.,TRBJ1-6
TGTGCCAGCAGCTTTGTGCCGGCAGGGCCCCACCCCTACGAGCAGTACTTC,CASSFVPAGPHPYEQYF,TRBV7-9,.,once,TRBJ2-7
TGCGCCAGCAGCTTGGGGCCTCTTGATCGTCTCTCCTATAATTCACCCCTCCACTTT,CASSLGPLDRLSYNSPLHF,TRBV5-1,.,.,TRBJ1-6
TGCGCCAGCAGCTTGGCCGGACAGGTTGGTAACACTGAAGCTTTCTTT,CASSLAGQVGNTEAFF,TRBV5-1,TRBD1,.,TRBJ1-1
TGTGCCAGCAGCGTAACCAAAACAGGCCTCTCAATGGATGAGCAGTTCTTC,CASSVTKTGLSMDEQFF,TRBV9,.,.,TRBJ2-1
TGTGCCAGCAGTGAAGCCGAGGAGTCGTCGACTAGCGGGCTACGCTCCTACGAGCAGTACTTC,CASSEAEESSTSGLRSYEQYF,TRBV2,TRBD2,once,TRBJ2-7
TGTGCCAGCAGCTTGAATGGCCTTTCGGCAGGGGACACTGAAGCTTTCTTT,CASSLNGLSAGDTEAFF,TRBV5-4,.,.,TRBJ1-1
TGTGCCAGCAGCCCGCTAGCGGAGAGCTCCTACAATGAGCAGTTCTTC,CASSPLAESSYNEQFF,TRBV5-6,TRBD2,.,TRBJ2-1